The 8 T cell receptor beta chains below come from one sample, sequenced in a study of Ad26.COV2.S vaccination and SARS-CoV-2 variants. Here immunoSEQ multiplex PCR was the method, and the copy in TCRdb shows in-frame clones only, minus some. The sample includes 300,000 to 400,000 clones, approximately 85% of them seen just once. Treatment given: roughly 18 received Ad26.COV2.S at low or high dose, single or two shots; 5 received placebo; per-sample allocation not given. The samples date from day 63 after the first vaccine or placebo injection. Sequenced here: peripheral blood, sampled in a trial of Ad26.COV2.S vaccine versus placebo. These receptors all come from a person aged 18-65 years who received the Ad26.COV2.S COVID-19 vaccine or a placebo.

The V and J genes are TRBV10-3 and TRBJ2-5; unclear D gene. The CDR3 loop spans 16 amino acids. Per the germline V gene, CDR1 is ENHRY and CDR2 is SYGVKD. Between the trimmed V and J ends, which lost 0 bases and 4 bases, there was a span of 15 bases. The CDR3 loop is CAISESTRAILETQYF. The CDR3 DNA reads as TGTGCCATCAGTGAGTCGACTCGGGCGATACTAGAGACCCAGTACTTC.

At least ten counts were recorded for this clone. The chain's CDR3 is CASSQREGDEQYF. CDR3 nucleotide sequence: TGTGCCAGCAGCCAGCGGGAGGGTGACGAGCAGTACTTC. The V call is TRBV6-4, the J call TRBJ2-7; 10 bases line up with TRBD2. This CDR3 contains 13 residues. The ends lost 6 bases at V and 5 bases at J; junction bases unmatched: 4. Germline CDR1 reads MRHNA; CDR2 reads SNTAGT.

With respect to this clone: Other DNA sequences in the sample encode the same CDR3. This chain links TRBV19 with TRBJ1-5; D is possibly TRBD1 (5 bases). The CDR3 contains 14 residues. Germline CDR1 reads LNHDA; CDR2 reads SQIVND (reference sequence). Deletions cut 3 bases from V and 1 base from J, with 7 bases between. CDR3 amino acids: CASSIRDSNQPQHF. The DNA of the CDR3 is TGTGCCAGTAGTATCCGGGACAGCAATCAGCCCCAGCATTTT.

The chain employs TRBV14 and TRBJ2-1, with TRBD2 matching 11 bases. The CDR3 consists of 14 residues. CDR1 and CDR2 (germline): SGHDN, FVKESK. Losses at the gene ends were 10 bases for V and 9 bases for J; bases not matched to a gene: 11. The CDR3 bases are TGTGCCATAATTTGCGCTAGCGGGAGGACTGAGCAGTTCTTC. The encoded protein is CAIICASGRTEQFF. Based on the CDR3 plus reference TRBV14 and TRBJ2-1, the full variable domain is EAGVTQFPSHSVIEKGQTVTLRCDPISGHDNLYWYRRVMGKEIKFLLHFVKESKQDESGMPNNRFLAERTGGTYSTLKVQPAELEDSGVYFCAIICASGRTEQFFGPGTRLTVL.

The V gene is TRBV10-3, the J gene TRBJ2-5; no clear D. CDR3 length: 12 amino acids. Trimming cost V 9 bases and J 0 bases, with 8 bases left between them. Germline V gene data show CDR1 as ENHRY and CDR2 as SYGVKD. CDR3 loop: CAIREDQETQYF. DNA for the CDR3: TGTGCCATACGAGAGGACCAAGAGACCCAGTACTTC.

This chain links TRBV3-1 (or the pseudogene TRBV3-2) with TRBJ1-1; D is perhaps TRBD1 (6 bases). Trimming shortened V by 8 bases and J by 0 bases, and 13 bases separated the two germline ends. CDR1 and CDR2 (germline): LGHDT, YNNKEL (reference sequence). This CDR3 is 14 amino acids long. CDR3 protein: CASSNGQMNTEAFF. CDR3 coding DNA: TGTGCCAGCTCCAACGGACAGATGAACACTGAAGCTTTCTTT.

J is TRBJ1-5 and V is TRBV28; D call uncertain. CDR1 is MDHEN, CDR2 SYDVKM, per germline. V shed 2 bases and J shed 11 bases, with 13 bases lying between them. CDR3 size: 13 residues. The CDR3: CASSLELAMAQHF. The CDR3 DNA follows: TGTGCCAGCAGTTTAGAGTTGGCTATGGCCCAGCATTTT.

The chain recombines TRBV6-2 or TRBV6-3 with TRBJ1-5; unclear D gene. Germline V gives CDR1 MNHEY, CDR2 SVGEGT. With 2 bases removed from V and 5 bases from J, the gap between germline ends came to 13 bases. The CDR3 is made up of 15 amino acids. CDR3 residues: CASSYRGMRDQPQHF. The DNA for the CDR3 is TGTGCCAGCAGTTACCGGGGAATGCGTGATCAGCCCCAGCATTTT.